The 31 T cell receptor beta chains below all came from one sample that was sequenced in a study of T cell responses to AZD1222 COVID-19 vaccine. The data were produced by immunoSEQ multiplex PCR, yet TCRdb's version contains in-frame clones alone and is incomplete. Counted here are about 120,000 clones, approximately 88% occurring once; the ten biggest clones make up less than 6%. The source was peripheral blood, collected on day 0 of AZD1222 vaccination. Receptors were obtained from an adult in good health.

This clone was detected once. The chain uses TRBV12-3 or TRBV12-4 and TRBJ2-7, with D uncertain. The CDR3 loop spans 11 amino acids. Trimming removed 5 bases from V and 3 bases from J, with 5 bases in between. The CDR3 bases are TGTGCCAGCAGTCGAAACTACGAGCAGTACTTC. The encoded protein is CASSRNYEQYF.

V is TRBV11-2 and J is TRBJ2-7, with D unresolved. The germline V gene encodes CDR1 SGHAT and CDR2 FQNNGV. CDR3 length: 17 amino acids. V was pared by 2 bases and J by 0 bases, with 17 bases between. CDR3 residues: CASSLRIEFGHSYEQYF. The CDR3 DNA reads TGTGCCAGCAGCTTACGGATCGAATTTGGGCACTCCTACGAGCAGTACTTC.

The chain carries TRBV7-9 and TRBJ1-2, with D unclear. Trimming took off 7 bases at V and 3 bases at J, with 15 bases between the two ends. This CDR3 spans 14 amino acids. The germline CDR1 and CDR2 sequences are SEHNR and FQNEAQ (reference sequence). The CDR3: CASTKDPTDYGYTF. CDR3 nucleotides: TGTGCCAGCACCAAGGACCCTACAGACTATGGCTACACCTTC.

There are a few counts of this clone. The rearrangement joins TRBV5-8 to TRBJ2-2, with 7 bases identical to TRBD1. Germline V lookup: CDR1 SGHTS, CDR2 YDEGEE. J was trimmed by 7 bases and V by 3 bases; bases with no gene match: 12. The CDR3 length is 16 residues. DNA of the CDR3: TGTGCCAGCAGCTCCCCGGACAGGACGCGGTTCGGGGAGCTGTTTTTT. It is translated as CASSSPDRTRFGELFF.

The chain is built from TRBV10-3 and TRBJ1-5, with D maybe TRBD1 (6 bases). Germline values: CDR1 ENHRY, CDR2 SYGVKD. The V gene lost 6 bases and the J gene lost 3 bases, with 12 bases spanning the gap. This CDR3 contains 14 residues. The CDR3 region is CAISAQGTNQPQHF. CDR3 DNA sequence: TGTGCCATCAGCGCACAGGGTACCAATCAGCCCCAGCATTTT.

This clone was seen once. The V gene is TRBV3-1 (or the pseudogene TRBV3-2), the J gene TRBJ2-4, with TRBD1 matching over 8 bases. V was clipped by 0 bases and J by 1 base; unmatched bases: 2. From germline, CDR1 is LGHDT and CDR2 YNNKEL (reference sequence). There are 16 residues in the CDR3. The DNA of the CDR3 is TGTGCCAGCAGCCAAGACCGGGACAGGGCCAAAAACATTCAGTACTTC. This encodes CASSQDRDRAKNIQYF.

The chain joins TRBV6-4 to TRBJ1-2; weak D call: TRBD1 (5 bases). Trimming cost V 6 bases and J 8 bases, with 16 bases left between them. Germline V gives CDR1 MRHNA, CDR2 SNTAGT. CDR3 size: 13 residues. CDR3 residues: CASSEIEGSGYTF. DNA for the CDR3: TGTGCCAGCAGCGAAATTGAGGGGTCGGGCTACACCTTC.

The V gene is TRBV4-2, the J gene TRBJ2-3, with 12 bases lining up with TRBD2. Germline trimming cut 0 bases from V and 7 bases from J; bases unmatched to any gene: 5. Per the germline V gene, CDR1 is LGHNA and CDR2 is YNFKEQ. This CDR3 is built from 16 residues. For the CDR3, the DNA is TGTGCCAGCAGCCAAGATATACTAGCGGGGGGTTATACGCAGTATTTT. This codes for CASSQDILAGGYTQYF.

The chain couples TRBV6-6 to TRBJ1-1; TRBD1 matches at 9 bases. Germline assignment: CDR1 MNHNY and CDR2 SVGAGI (reference sequence). The V gene end was trimmed by 7 bases and the J gene end by 10 bases; junction bases not matched to a gene: 16. CDR3 length equals 15 residues. CDR3 bases: TGTGCCAGCACTCCTTCCCCCACCGACAGGGGGAGAGCTTTCTTT. As protein: CASTPSPTDRGRAFF.

Here the CDR3 DNA reads TGTGCCAGCAGCCCGACTAGCGGGGGTCCCGGAGAGACCCAGTACTTC. This encodes CASSPTSGGPGETQYF. This chain joins TRBV11-1 and TRBJ2-5, with TRBD2 matching over 12 bases. V dropped 5 bases and J dropped 4; count of bases not matched to a gene: 8. Germline CDR1 SGHAT, CDR2 FQDESV (reference sequence). The CDR3 covers 16 residues. The variable domain in full, completed from reference TRBV11-1 and TRBJ2-5, reads EAEVAQSPRYKITEKSQAVAFWCDPISGHATLYWYRQILGQGPELLVQFQDESVVDDSQLPKDRFSAERLKGVDSTLKIQPAELGDSAMYLCASSPTSGGPGETQYFGPGTRLLVL.

Regarding this clone: The sample contains more than one DNA sequence encoding this CDR3. V is TRBV29-1 and J is TRBJ2-1; the D gene is possibly TRBD1 (6 bases). Trimming cost V 3 bases and J 6 bases, with 9 bases left between them. Per the germline V gene, CDR1 is SQVTM and CDR2 is ANQGSEA. The CDR3 sequence is 12 residues long. CDR3 region: CSVDQGSNEQFF. The CDR3 bases are TGCAGCGTTGACCAGGGGTCCAATGAGCAGTTCTTC.

The chain uses TRBV7-9 and TRBJ2-7; D is undetermined. This CDR3 comprises 15 residues. V lost 5 bases and J 6 bases, leaving 20 bases between the germline ends. Germline values: CDR1 SEHNR, CDR2 FQNEAQ (reference sequence). The CDR3 loop is CASSPPIGFPGEQYF. The CDR3 coding sequence is TGTGCCAGCAGCCCCCCCATAGGGTTCCCGGGCGAGCAGTACTTC.

A single count supports this clone. This chain uses TRBV10-3 with TRBJ2-2; maybe TRBD1 (6 bases). CDR3 length: 14 amino acids. Looked up from germline, CDR1 is ENHRY and CDR2 is SYGVKD. Trimming shortened V by 4 bases and J by 5 bases, and 11 bases separated the two germline ends. The CDR3 DNA follows: TGTGCCATCAGTGTACACAGGGATACCGGGGAGCTGTTTTTT. Translated, it gives CAISVHRDTGELFF.

This rearrangement joins TRBV6-5 to TRBJ1-1; TRBD1 matches 7 bases. This CDR3 contains 12 residues. Trimming at V came to 5 bases and at J to 6 bases, leaving 3 bases not matched to a gene. Germline-derived CDR1 and CDR2 are MNHEY and SVGAGI. The CDR3 DNA sequence: TGTGCCAGCAGTCGGCAGGGGGCTGAAGCTTTCTTT. Translating gives CASSRQGAEAFF.

The chain employs TRBV6-1 and TRBJ1-4; D gene ambiguous. With 2 bases removed from V and 4 bases from J, the gap between germline ends came to 11 bases. This CDR3 region has 15 residues. Germline V CDR1 and CDR2: MNHNS, SASEGT. The DNA of the CDR3 is TGTGCCAGCAGTGAATGGGCACCTCTTAATGAAAAACTGTTTTTT. Protein product: CASSEWAPLNEKLFF.

The genes are TRBV7-8 and TRBJ1-2; tentatively, D is TRBD1 (6 bases). This CDR3 region has 15 residues. Per the germline V gene, CDR1 is SGHVS and CDR2 is FQNEAQ. Between the trimmed V and J ends, which lost 5 bases and 7 bases, there was a span of 20 bases. The CDR3 region is CASSVQAMGAGGYTF. The CDR3 bases are TGTGCCAGCAGCGTGCAGGCCATGGGGGCTGGTGGCTACACCTTC.

The rearrangement joins TRBV6-2 or TRBV6-3 to TRBJ1-2; D gene uncertain. CDR1 and CDR2 from the germline V gene are MNHEY and SVGEGT. V lost 2 bases to trimming and J lost 7 bases, with 8 bases between them. This CDR3 has 12 residues. The DNA of the CDR3 is TGTGCCAGCAGTTACGGAATCGGTGGCTACACCTTC. Protein product: CASSYGIGGYTF.

V usage is TRBV6-5 and J usage is TRBJ1-5; 7 bases match TRBD1. Per germline, CDR1 MNHEY and CDR2 SVGAGI. The CDR3 runs 15 residues. J lost 6 bases, V lost 6 bases, and 11 bases had no gene match. The CDR3 spells CASSPQGSVGQPQHF. As DNA, the CDR3 is TGTGCCAGCAGCCCACAGGGGAGTGTTGGTCAGCCCCAGCATTTT.

The chain employs TRBV5-1 and TRBJ1-4; 8 nucleotides match TRBD1. Germline V CDR1 and CDR2: SGHRS, YFSETQ. V shed 4 bases, J shed 3 bases, and the junction held 5 bases outside the gene matches. The CDR3 sequence is 15 residues long. CDR3 coding DNA: TGCGCCAGCAGCACCGACAGGGGATCTAATGAAAAACTGTTTTTT. Translation: CASSTDRGSNEKLFF.

This chain links TRBV5-6 with TRBJ1-4, with D tentatively TRBD1 (5 bases). V was trimmed by 4 bases and J by 7 bases, leaving 17 bases between them. This CDR3 is 15 amino acids long. Germline V gene sequence: CDR1 SGHDT, CDR2 YYEEEE. CDR3 sequence (DNA): TGTGCCAGCAGCCCCAGCCAGGGCGGGGGTGAAAAACTGTTTTTT. Protein sequence: CASSPSQGGGEKLFF.

V usage is TRBV3-1 (or the pseudogene TRBV3-2) and J usage is TRBJ1-5; no clear D. Germline V CDR1 and CDR2: LGHDT, YNNKEL (reference sequence). Trimming cost V 0 bases and J 0 bases, with 6 bases left between them. This CDR3 region has 15 residues. The CDR3 sequence: CASSQEGYSNQPQHF. In nucleotides, the CDR3 is TGTGCCAGCAGCCAAGAAGGGTATAGCAATCAGCCCCAGCATTTT.

The chain uses TRBV7-2 and TRBJ1-1, with a possible D match to TRBD1 (5 bases). Germline V gene data show CDR1 as SGHTA and CDR2 as FQGNSA. The V and J ends lost 3 bases and 10 bases respectively, with 12 bases between them. The CDR3 covers 12 residues. The CDR3 nucleotides read TGTGCCAGCAGCTTTCGGCAGGGCGCAGCTTTCTTT. Translation: CASSFRQGAAFF.

The genes are TRBV7-6 and TRBJ2-5; D remains ambiguous. This CDR3 region has 12 residues. Germline V lookup: CDR1 SGHVS, CDR2 FNYEAQ. The V and J ends lost 4 bases and 7 bases respectively, with 10 bases between them. This CDR3 is CASSSYEATQYF. As DNA, the CDR3 is TGTGCCAGCAGCTCCTATGAGGCGACCCAGTACTTC.

Comments on this clone: The same CDR3 also results from other DNA sequences found in this sample. The chain joins TRBV5-1 to TRBJ2-5, with TRBD1 matching over 8 bases. The CDR3 extends over 14 amino acids. J was trimmed by 3 bases and V by 4 bases; bases with no gene match: 5. The germline CDR1 and CDR2 sequences are SGHRS and YFSETQ. CDR3 coding DNA: TGCGCCAGCAGCCGTGGGACAGGTGAAGAGACCCAGTACTTC. This encodes CASSRGTGEETQYF.

This rearrangement joins TRBV6-5 to TRBJ1-6; TRBD1 matches 8 bases. The CDR3 consists of 14 residues. CDR1 is MNHEY, CDR2 SVGAGI, per germline. J gave up 7 bases and V 6 bases, and 5 bases lay outside the gene matches. DNA of the CDR3: TGTGCCAGCAGAGGACAGGGTATGAATTCACCCCTCCACTTT. Translation gives CASRGQGMNSPLHF.

This chain joins TRBV19 and TRBJ1-4; D uncertain. V lost 5 bases to trimming and J lost 0 bases, with 10 bases between them. The CDR3 has 15 residues. Germline assignment: CDR1 LNHDA and CDR2 SQIVND (reference sequence). The DNA for the CDR3 is TGTGCCAGTAGTCCTGTCGATGCAACTAATGAAAAACTGTTTTTT. It codes for CASSPVDATNEKLFF.

The rearrangement links TRBV4-3 to TRBJ1-6; 7 nucleotides match TRBD1. The trim removed 0 bases at V and 0 bases at J, leaving 17 bases unmatched. The CDR3 covers 22 residues. CDR1 and CDR2 (germline): LGHNA, YSLEER. The CDR3 spells CASSQELRGYGQASSYNSPLHF. The CDR3 DNA follows: TGCGCCAGCAGCCAAGAACTCCGGGGATACGGACAGGCGAGCTCCTATAATTCACCCCTCCACTTT.

The chain has TRBV7-8 and TRBJ1-5; D possibly corresponds to TRBD1 (5 bases). Germline V lookup: CDR1 SGHVS, CDR2 FQNEAQ. Trimming took 6 bases from V and 4 from J, leaving 13 bases between them. CDR3 length equals 14 residues. For the CDR3, the DNA is TGTGCCAGCAGGCCCGGGACCGAAAATCAGCCCCAGCATTTT. This translates into CASRPGTENQPQHF. The entire variable domain, with the rest obtained from reference TRBV7-8 and TRBJ1-5, is as follows: GAGVSQSPRYKVAKRGQDVALRCDPISGHVSLFWYQQALGQGPEFLTYFQNEAQLDKSGLPSDRFFAERPEGSVSTLKIQRTQQEDSAVYLCASRPGTENQPQHFGDGTRLSIL.

The V call is TRBV6-1, the J call TRBJ2-1; no clear D. Germline loops: CDR1 MNHNS, CDR2 SASEGT. This CDR3 has 15 residues. Trimming pared 2 bases from V and 4 bases from J, leaving 12 bases between. The CDR3 sequence is CASSEHPLGYNEQFF. CDR3 nucleotides: TGTGCCAGCAGTGAACACCCCTTAGGGTACAATGAGCAGTTCTTC.

This clone has just one count. V gene TRBV15 combines with J gene TRBJ2-7; 7 nucleotides agree with TRBD1. The CDR3 loop spans 15 amino acids. With 1 base clipped from V and 7 bases from J, the junction kept 10 bases outside the gene matches. The germline gives CDR1 LNHNV, CDR2 YYDKDF (reference sequence). CDR3 sequence (DNA): TGTGCCACCAGCAGAGGACAGGGTCCCACCTCGGAGCAGTACTTC. Translating it yields CATSRGQGPTSEQYF.

The rearrangement joins TRBV2 to TRBJ2-5; TRBD2 agrees at 10 bases. The germline gives CDR1 SNHLY, CDR2 FYNNEI. This CDR3 region has 15 residues. V gave up 5 bases and J gave up 2 bases; unmatched junction bases: 5. The CDR3: CASSLAGGPQETQYF. The CDR3 bases are TGTGCCAGCAGTTTAGCGGGGGGCCCTCAAGAGACCCAGTACTTC.